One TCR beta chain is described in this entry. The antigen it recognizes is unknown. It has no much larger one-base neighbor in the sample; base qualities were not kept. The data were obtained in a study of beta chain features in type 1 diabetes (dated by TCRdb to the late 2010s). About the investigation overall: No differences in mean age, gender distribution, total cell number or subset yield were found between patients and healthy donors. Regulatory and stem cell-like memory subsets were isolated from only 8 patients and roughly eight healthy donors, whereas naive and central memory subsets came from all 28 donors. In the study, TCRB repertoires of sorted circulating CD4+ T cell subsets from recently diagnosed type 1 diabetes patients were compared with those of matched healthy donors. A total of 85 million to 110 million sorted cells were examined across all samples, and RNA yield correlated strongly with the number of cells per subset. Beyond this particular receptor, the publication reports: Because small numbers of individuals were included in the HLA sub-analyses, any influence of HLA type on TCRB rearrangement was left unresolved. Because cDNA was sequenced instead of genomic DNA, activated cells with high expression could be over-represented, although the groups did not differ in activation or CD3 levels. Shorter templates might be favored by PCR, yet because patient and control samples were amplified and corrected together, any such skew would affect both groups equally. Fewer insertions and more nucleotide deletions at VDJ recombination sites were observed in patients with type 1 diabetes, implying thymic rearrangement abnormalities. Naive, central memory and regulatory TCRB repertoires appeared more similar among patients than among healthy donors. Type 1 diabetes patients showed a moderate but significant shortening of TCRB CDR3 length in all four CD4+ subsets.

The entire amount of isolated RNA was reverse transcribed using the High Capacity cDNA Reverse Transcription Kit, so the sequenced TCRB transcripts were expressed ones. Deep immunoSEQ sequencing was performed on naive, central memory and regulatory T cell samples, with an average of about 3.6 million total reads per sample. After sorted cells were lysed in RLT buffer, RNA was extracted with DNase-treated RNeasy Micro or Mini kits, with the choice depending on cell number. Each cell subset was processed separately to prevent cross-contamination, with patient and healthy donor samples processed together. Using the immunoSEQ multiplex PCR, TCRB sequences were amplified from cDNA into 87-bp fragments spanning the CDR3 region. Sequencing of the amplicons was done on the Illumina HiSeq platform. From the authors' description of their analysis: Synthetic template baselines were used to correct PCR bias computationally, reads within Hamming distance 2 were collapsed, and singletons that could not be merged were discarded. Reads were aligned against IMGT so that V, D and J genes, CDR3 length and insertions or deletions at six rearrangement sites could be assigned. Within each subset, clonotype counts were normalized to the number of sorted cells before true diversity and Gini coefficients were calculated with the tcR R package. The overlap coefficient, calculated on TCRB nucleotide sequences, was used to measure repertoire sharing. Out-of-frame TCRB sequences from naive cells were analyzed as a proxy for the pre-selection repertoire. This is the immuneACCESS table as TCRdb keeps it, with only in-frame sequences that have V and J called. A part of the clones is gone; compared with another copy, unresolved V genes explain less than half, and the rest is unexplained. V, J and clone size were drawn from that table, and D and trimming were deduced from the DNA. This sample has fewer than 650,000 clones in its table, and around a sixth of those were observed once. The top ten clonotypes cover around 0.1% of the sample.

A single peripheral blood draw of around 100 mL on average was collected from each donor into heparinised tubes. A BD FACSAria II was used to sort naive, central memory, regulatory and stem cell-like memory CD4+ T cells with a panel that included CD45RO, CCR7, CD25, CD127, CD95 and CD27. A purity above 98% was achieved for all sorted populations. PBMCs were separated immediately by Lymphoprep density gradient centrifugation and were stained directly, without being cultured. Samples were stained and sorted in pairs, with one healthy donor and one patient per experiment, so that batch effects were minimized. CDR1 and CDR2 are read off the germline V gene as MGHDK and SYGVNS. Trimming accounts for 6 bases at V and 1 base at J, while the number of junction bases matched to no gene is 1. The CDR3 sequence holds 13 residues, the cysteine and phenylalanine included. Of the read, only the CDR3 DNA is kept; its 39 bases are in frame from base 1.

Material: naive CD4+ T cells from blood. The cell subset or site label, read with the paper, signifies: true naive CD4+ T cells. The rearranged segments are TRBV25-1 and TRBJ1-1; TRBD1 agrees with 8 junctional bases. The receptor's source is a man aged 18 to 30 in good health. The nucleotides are TGTGCCAGCAGCGACAGGGGGAACACTGAAGCTTTCTTT. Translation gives CASSDRGNTEAFF.